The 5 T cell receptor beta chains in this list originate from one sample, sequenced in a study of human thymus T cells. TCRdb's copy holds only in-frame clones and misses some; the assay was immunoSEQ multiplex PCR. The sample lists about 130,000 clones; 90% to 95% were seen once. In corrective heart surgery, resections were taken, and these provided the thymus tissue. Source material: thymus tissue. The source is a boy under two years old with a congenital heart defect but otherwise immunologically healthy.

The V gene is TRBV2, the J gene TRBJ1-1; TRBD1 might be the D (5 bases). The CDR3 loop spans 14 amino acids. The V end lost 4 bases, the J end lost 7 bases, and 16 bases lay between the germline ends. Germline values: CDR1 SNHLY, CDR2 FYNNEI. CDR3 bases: TGTGCCAGCAGTGGAGGAACAGGTCCTTTTGAAGCTTTCTTT. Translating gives CASSGGTGPFEAFF. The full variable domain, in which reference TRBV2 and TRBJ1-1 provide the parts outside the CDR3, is EPEVTQTPSHQVTQMGQEVILRCVPISNHLYFYWYRQILGQKVEFLVSFYNNEISEKSEIFDDQFSVERPDGSNFTLKIRSTKLEDSAMYFCASSGGTGPFEAFFGQGTRLTVV.

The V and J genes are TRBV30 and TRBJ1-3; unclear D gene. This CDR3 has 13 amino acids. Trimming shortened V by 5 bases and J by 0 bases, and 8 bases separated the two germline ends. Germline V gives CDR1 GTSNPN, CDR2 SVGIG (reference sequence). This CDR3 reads CAWGLDSGNTIYF. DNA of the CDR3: TGTGCCTGGGGGCTTGACTCTGGAAACACCATATATTTT.

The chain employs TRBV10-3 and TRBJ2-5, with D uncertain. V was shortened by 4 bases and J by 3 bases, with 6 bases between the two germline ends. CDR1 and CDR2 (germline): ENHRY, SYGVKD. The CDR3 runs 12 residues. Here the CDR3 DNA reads TGTGCCATCAGTGGTGAGAAAGAGACCCAGTACTTC. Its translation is CAISGEKETQYF.

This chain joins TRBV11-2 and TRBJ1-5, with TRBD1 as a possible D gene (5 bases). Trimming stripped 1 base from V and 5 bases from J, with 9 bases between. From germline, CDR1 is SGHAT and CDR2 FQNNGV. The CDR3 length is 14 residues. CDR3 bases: TGTGCCAGCAGCTTAGTGGGGCTCGATCAGCCCCAGCATTTT. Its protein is CASSLVGLDQPQHF.

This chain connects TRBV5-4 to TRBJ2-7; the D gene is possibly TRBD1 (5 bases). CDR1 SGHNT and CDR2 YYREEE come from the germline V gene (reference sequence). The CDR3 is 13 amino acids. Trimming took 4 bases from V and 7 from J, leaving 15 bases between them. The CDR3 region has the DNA TGTGCCAGCAGCCGAGACTCCTCAGGGGAGCAGTACTTC. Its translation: CASSRDSSGEQYF. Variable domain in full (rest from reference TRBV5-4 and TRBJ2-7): ETGVTQSPTHLIKTRGQQVTLRCSSQSGHNTVSWYQQALGQGPQFIFQYYREEENGRGNFPPRFSGLQFPNYSSELNVNALELDDSALYLCASSRDSSGEQYFGPGTRLTVT.